What follows describes a single T cell receptor beta chain. Antigen unknown. The data stem from a study of T cell responses to AZD1222 COVID-19 vaccine. General observations from the study: Nearly half of spike-specific TCRs reportedly target unmutated variant regions. Distributed over spike, vaccine-associated CD4 TCRs predominated at 160-218 and 743-854.

Sequencing used immunoSEQ multiplex PCR; TCRdb keeps in-frame clones, though not all of them. The table includes about 140,000 clones, roughly nine tenths detected once. The clonotype originates from an adult who received the AZD1222 COVID-19 vaccine. This material consisted of peripheral blood, taken 28 days after the second AZD1222 dose.

Written as DNA, the CDR3 is TGTGCCAGCCAAACAGGGGGCAGCACTGAAGCTTTCTTT. It codes for CASQTGGSTEAFF. The chain has TRBV12-3 or TRBV12-4 and TRBJ1-1, with TRBD1 identical over 9 bases. This CDR3 has 13 amino acids. Trimming cost V 8 bases and J 4 bases; bases outside gene matches: 5.